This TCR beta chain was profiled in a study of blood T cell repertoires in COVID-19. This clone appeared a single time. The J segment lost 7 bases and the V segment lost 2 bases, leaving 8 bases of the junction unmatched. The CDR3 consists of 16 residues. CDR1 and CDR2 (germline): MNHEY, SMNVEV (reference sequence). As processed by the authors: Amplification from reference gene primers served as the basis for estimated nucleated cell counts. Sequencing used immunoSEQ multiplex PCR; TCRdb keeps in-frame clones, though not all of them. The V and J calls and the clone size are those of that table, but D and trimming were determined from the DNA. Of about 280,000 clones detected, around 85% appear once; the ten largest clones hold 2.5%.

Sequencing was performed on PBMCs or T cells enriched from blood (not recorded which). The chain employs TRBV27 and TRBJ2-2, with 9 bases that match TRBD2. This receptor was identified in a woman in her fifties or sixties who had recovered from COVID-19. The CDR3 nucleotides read TGTGCCAGCAGTTTAATCCTAGCGGGGTCGGGCGGGGAGCTGTTTTTT. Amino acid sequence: CASSLILAGSGGELFF.